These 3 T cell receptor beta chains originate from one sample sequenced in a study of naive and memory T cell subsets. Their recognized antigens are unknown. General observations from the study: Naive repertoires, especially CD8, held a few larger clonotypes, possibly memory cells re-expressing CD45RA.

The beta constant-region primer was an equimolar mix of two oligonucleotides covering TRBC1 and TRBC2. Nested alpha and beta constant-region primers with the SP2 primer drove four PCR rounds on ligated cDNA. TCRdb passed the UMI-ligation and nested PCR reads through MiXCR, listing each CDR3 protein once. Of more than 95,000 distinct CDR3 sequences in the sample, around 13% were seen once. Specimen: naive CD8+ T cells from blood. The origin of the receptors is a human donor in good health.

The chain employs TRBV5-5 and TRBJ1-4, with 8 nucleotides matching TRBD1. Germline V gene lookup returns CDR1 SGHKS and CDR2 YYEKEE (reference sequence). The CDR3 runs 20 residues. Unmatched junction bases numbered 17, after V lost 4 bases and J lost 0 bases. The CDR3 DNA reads TGTGCCAGCAGCCCAACCGATAGTTTGGACAGGGCGACAACTAATGAAAAACTGTTTTTT. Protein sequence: CASSPTDSLDRATTNEKLFF.

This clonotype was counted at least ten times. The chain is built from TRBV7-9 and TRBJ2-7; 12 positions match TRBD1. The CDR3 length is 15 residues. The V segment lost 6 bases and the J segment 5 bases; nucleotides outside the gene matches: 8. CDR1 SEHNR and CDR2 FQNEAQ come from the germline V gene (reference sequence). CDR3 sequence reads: CASSSTGTGGHEQYF. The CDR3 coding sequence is TGTGCCAGCAGTTCTACCGGGACAGGGGGCCACGAGCAGTACTTC.

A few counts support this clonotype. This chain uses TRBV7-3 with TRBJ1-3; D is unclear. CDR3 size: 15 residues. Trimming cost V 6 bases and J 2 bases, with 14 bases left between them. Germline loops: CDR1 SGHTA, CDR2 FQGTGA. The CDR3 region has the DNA TGTGCCAGCAGTTTGGACGGCGCCCCTGGAAACACCATATATTTT. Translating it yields CASSLDGAPGNTIYF.